This entry features one TCR beta chain sequence. TCRdb keeps only in-frame clones here, not all; method: immunoSEQ multiplex PCR. The table lists over 130,000 clones, roughly 80% of them singletons. This record belongs to a study of blood T cell repertoires in COVID-19. Germline CDR1 is LNHNV and CDR2 is YYDKDF (reference sequence). This CDR3 contains 18 residues. With V trimmed by 3 bases and J by 7 bases, 15 bases remained unmatched. Sequencing was performed on peripheral blood. The chain links TRBV15 to TRBJ2-5; 12 nucleotides match TRBD2. The source is a man aged 50-60 years with acute or convalescent COVID-19. CDR3 bases: TGTGCCACCAGCAGGAGCAACCGACTAGCGGGGGCGCCTGTGACCCAGTACTTC. It is translated as CATSRSNRLAGAPVTQYF.